These T cell receptor beta chains were read from a single sample in a study of T-cell reconstitution after alpha-beta-depleted transplantation in children. TCRdb recomputed calls from the PCR reads with MiXCR, one row per CDR3 protein. This table holds about 200,000 distinct CDR3 sequences, approximately 15% found once. This material consisted of PBMCs, mostly from graft donor cells, taken 360 days after TCRalphabeta/CD19-depleted stem cell transplant. The receptors shown here come from a male patient aged 2-15 years who had a stem cell transplant for acute lymphoblastic leukemia, so the T cells may come from the graft donor. CDR3s include the opening cysteine and the closing phenylalanine or tryptophan. The order of the fields is D gene, J gene, clone size, V gene, CDR3 DNA, CDR3 protein. A D gene is named only where the DNA matches it firmly. Size values are once, few and many counts, or a class for expanded clones, and some rows have none.

d_call: TRBD1; j_call: TRBJ2-7; clone_size: few; v_call: TRBV5-6; cdr3_nt: TGTGCCAGCAGCTCGTTCCGAAGACAGGGCTTACCCTACGAGCAGTACTTC; cdr3_aa: CASSSFRRQGLPYEQYF
d_call: -; j_call: TRBJ2-1; clone_size: -; v_call: TRBV7-2; cdr3_nt: TGTGCCAGCAGCTTAGTTGGAGGTGCCTCGGGAAATGAGCAGTTCTTC; cdr3_aa: CASSLVGGASGNEQFF
d_call: -; j_call: TRBJ2-5; clone_size: few; v_call: TRBV29-1; cdr3_nt: TGCAGCGTTGAAGCTAGGGAGAAGACCCAGTACTTC; cdr3_aa: CSVEAREKTQYF
d_call: -; j_call: TRBJ1-1; clone_size: -; v_call: TRBV12-3/TRBV12-4; cdr3_nt: TGTGCCAGCACCCCGGGGGGTCGCCTATCCTTGAACACTGAAGCTTTCTTT; cdr3_aa: CASTPGGRLSLNTEAFF
d_call: -; j_call: TRBJ2-3; clone_size: -; v_call: TRBV28; cdr3_nt: TGTGCCAGCAGTAGCGGACTGGGACCTAGCACAGATACGCAGTATTTT; cdr3_aa: CASSSGLGPSTDTQYF
d_call: TRBD1; j_call: TRBJ2-2; clone_size: few; v_call: TRBV5-8; cdr3_nt: TGTGCCAGCAGCTCCGGGACAGCCCTTTCGAACACCGGGGAGCTGTTTTTT; cdr3_aa: CASSSGTALSNTGELFF
d_call: TRBD1; j_call: TRBJ1-1; clone_size: -; v_call: TRBV6-1; cdr3_nt: TGTGCCAGCAGTGAGGACCGACAGGGGGCGGTTGAAGCTTTCTTT; cdr3_aa: CASSEDRQGAVEAFF
d_call: -; j_call: TRBJ2-7; clone_size: -; v_call: TRBV15; cdr3_nt: TGTGCCACCAGCCCCTACCAGGGCGGCGAGCAGTACTTC; cdr3_aa: CATSPYQGGEQYF
d_call: -; j_call: TRBJ1-1; clone_size: -; v_call: TRBV6-5; cdr3_nt: TGTGCCAGCAGTTTAGGGAGGCGCACTGAAGCTTTCTTT; cdr3_aa: CASSLGRRTEAFF
d_call: TRBD2; j_call: TRBJ2-5; clone_size: -; v_call: TRBV12-3/TRBV12-4; cdr3_nt: TGTGCCAGCAGTTCTCTAGCGGGAGGGCAAAGAGAGACCCAGTACTTC; cdr3_aa: CASSSLAGGQRETQYF
d_call: -; j_call: TRBJ2-1; clone_size: -; v_call: TRBV7-2; cdr3_nt: TGTGCCAGCAGCTTTAATGGGGACAATTACAATGAGCAGTTCTTC; cdr3_aa: CASSFNGDNYNEQFF
d_call: -; j_call: TRBJ2-1; clone_size: -; v_call: TRBV7-8; cdr3_nt: TGTGCCAGCAGCAATTCCGTCACTCCGTCCCCCTACAATGAGCAGTTCTTC; cdr3_aa: CASSNSVTPSPYNEQFF
d_call: -; j_call: TRBJ2-7; clone_size: -; v_call: TRBV6-2/TRBV6-3; cdr3_nt: TGTGCCAGCAGTTACCTCTACGAGCAGTACTTC; cdr3_aa: CASSYLYEQYF
d_call: -; j_call: TRBJ1-4; clone_size: -; v_call: TRBV6-5; cdr3_nt: TGTGCCAGCAGTTACTCGTTGTGGTCTAATGAAAAACTGTTTTTT; cdr3_aa: CASSYSLWSNEKLFF
d_call: -; j_call: TRBJ1-1; clone_size: -; v_call: TRBV29-1; cdr3_nt: TGCAGCGTTGAAGGGCGGTTGGCGAACACTGAAGCTTTCTTT; cdr3_aa: CSVEGRLANTEAFF
d_call: TRBD2; j_call: TRBJ2-1; clone_size: many; v_call: TRBV10-2; cdr3_nt: TGCGCCAGCAGGAATAGCGGGAGAAGTGTCAATGAGCAGTTCTTC; cdr3_aa: CASRNSGRSVNEQFF
d_call: -; j_call: TRBJ2-2; clone_size: few; v_call: TRBV6-1; cdr3_nt: TGTGCCAGCAGGCGGGGTTCCACCGGGGAGCTGTTTTTT; cdr3_aa: CASRRGSTGELFF
d_call: TRBD2; j_call: TRBJ2-7; clone_size: -; v_call: TRBV10-3; cdr3_nt: TGTGCCATCAGTGTGGGCGGGGGGACCTTTGGCGAGCAGTACTTC; cdr3_aa: CAISVGGGTFGEQYF
d_call: TRBD2; j_call: TRBJ2-2; clone_size: few; v_call: TRBV4-3; cdr3_nt: TGCGCCAGCAGCCACGTAGCGGGAGTCGCCGGGGAGCTGTTTTTT; cdr3_aa: CASSHVAGVAGELFF
d_call: -; j_call: TRBJ1-6; clone_size: few; v_call: TRBV12-3/TRBV12-4; cdr3_nt: TGTGCCAGCAGCGAGCGGACAGTGGGAGATTCACCCCTCCACTTT; cdr3_aa: CASSERTVGDSPLHF
d_call: -; j_call: TRBJ1-2; clone_size: -; v_call: TRBV2; cdr3_nt: TGTGCCAGCCGAGATCTCAGGGGATCTCACTATGGCTACACCTTC; cdr3_aa: CASRDLRGSHYGYTF
d_call: -; j_call: TRBJ1-1; clone_size: -; v_call: TRBV10-3; cdr3_nt: TGTGCCATCAGTGACCCCAACCCCTTAAGACAGGCCGCGAACACTGAAGCTTTCTTT; cdr3_aa: CAISDPNPLRQAANTEAFF
d_call: -; j_call: TRBJ2-2; clone_size: -; v_call: TRBV7-8; cdr3_nt: TGTGCCAGCAGCTTATTTTCGAGAGTTGCGAACACCGGGGAGCTGTTTTTT; cdr3_aa: CASSLFSRVANTGELFF
d_call: TRBD1; j_call: TRBJ2-1; clone_size: few; v_call: TRBV27; cdr3_nt: TGTGCCAGCAGCCTAGGGACAGGGGACGCTACCCACAATGAGCAGTTCTTC; cdr3_aa: CASSLGTGDATHNEQFF
d_call: -; j_call: TRBJ2-7; clone_size: -; v_call: TRBV10-3; cdr3_nt: TGTGCCTTCCGCACAGGTAACTCCTACGAGCAGTACTTC; cdr3_aa: CAFRTGNSYEQYF
d_call: -; j_call: TRBJ1-1; clone_size: -; v_call: TRBV6-2/TRBV6-3; cdr3_nt: TGTGCCAGCACGAAAGACATGAACACTGAAGCTTTCTTT; cdr3_aa: CASTKDMNTEAFF
d_call: -; j_call: TRBJ2-5; clone_size: many; v_call: TRBV4-3; cdr3_nt: TGCGCCAGCAGCCAAGAGGCAGATCAAGAGACCCAGTACTTC; cdr3_aa: CASSQEADQETQYF
d_call: -; j_call: TRBJ2-3; clone_size: -; v_call: TRBV5-1; cdr3_nt: TGCGCCAGCAGCTTGGCCCGGGGCGCAGATACGCAGTATTTT; cdr3_aa: CASSLARGADTQYF
d_call: -; j_call: TRBJ2-7; clone_size: few; v_call: TRBV12-3/TRBV12-4; cdr3_nt: TGTGCCAGCAGTTTACCGGCCGACCCGACCTACGAGCAGTACTTC; cdr3_aa: CASSLPADPTYEQYF
d_call: TRBD2; j_call: TRBJ2-2; clone_size: -; v_call: TRBV12-3/TRBV12-4; cdr3_nt: TGTGCCAGCAGCTTGCGGGAGGCGGCCACCGGGGAGCTGTTTTTT; cdr3_aa: CASSLREAATGELFF
d_call: TRBD1; j_call: TRBJ2-5; clone_size: -; v_call: TRBV5-1; cdr3_nt: TGCGCCAGCACCCTTGACAGGGTAGGAGAGACCCAGTACTTC; cdr3_aa: CASTLDRVGETQYF
d_call: -; j_call: TRBJ2-7; clone_size: -; v_call: TRBV4-1; cdr3_nt: TGCGCCAGCAGCCAAGTAGACGGCTCCTACGAGCAGTACTTC; cdr3_aa: CASSQVDGSYEQYF